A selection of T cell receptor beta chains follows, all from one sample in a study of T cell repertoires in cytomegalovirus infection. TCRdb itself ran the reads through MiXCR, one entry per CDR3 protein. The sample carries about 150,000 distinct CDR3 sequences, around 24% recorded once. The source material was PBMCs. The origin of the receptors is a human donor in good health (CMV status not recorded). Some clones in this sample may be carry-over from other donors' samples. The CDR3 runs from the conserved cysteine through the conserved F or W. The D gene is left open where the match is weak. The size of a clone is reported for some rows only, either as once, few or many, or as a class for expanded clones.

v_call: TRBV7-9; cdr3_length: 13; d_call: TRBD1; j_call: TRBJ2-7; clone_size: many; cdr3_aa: CASSGQGFHEQYF; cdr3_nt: TGTGCCAGCAGCGGACAGGGGTTCCACGAGCAGTACTTC
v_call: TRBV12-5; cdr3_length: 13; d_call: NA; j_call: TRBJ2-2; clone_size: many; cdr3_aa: CASGNKNTGELFF; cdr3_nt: TGTGCTAGTGGAAACAAAAACACCGGGGAGCTGTTTTTT
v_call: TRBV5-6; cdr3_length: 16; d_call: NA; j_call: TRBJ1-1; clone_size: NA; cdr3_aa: CASRIEGVSLDTEAFF; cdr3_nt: TGTGCCAGCAGGATAGAGGGGGTTTCACTAGACACTGAAGCTTTCTTT
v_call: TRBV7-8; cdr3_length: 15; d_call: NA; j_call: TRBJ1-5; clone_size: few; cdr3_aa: CASSLAEGSNQPQHF; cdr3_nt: TGTGCCAGCAGCTTAGCGGAGGGAAGCAATCAGCCCCAGCATTTT
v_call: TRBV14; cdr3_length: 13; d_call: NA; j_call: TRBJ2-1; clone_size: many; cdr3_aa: CASSQGTGTEQFF; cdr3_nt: TGTGCCAGCAGCCAAGGTACCGGGACTGAGCAGTTCTTC
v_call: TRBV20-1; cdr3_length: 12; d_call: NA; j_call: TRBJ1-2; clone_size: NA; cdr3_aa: CSATGRVEGYTF; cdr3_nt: TGCAGTGCTACAGGGAGGGTGGAAGGCTACACCTTC
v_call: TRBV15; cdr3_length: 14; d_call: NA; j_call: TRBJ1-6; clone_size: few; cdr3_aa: CATSRGDLNSPLHF; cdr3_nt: TGTGCCACCAGCAGAGGAGACCTTAATTCACCCCTCCACTTT
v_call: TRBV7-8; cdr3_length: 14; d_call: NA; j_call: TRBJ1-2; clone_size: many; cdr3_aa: CASSLSVANYGYTF; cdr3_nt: TGTGCCAGCAGCCTTTCGGTAGCTAACTATGGCTACACCTTC
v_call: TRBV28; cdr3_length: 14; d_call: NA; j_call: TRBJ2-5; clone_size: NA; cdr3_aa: CASSGHLIEETQYF; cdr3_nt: TGTGCCAGCAGTGGACACCTTATTGAAGAGACCCAGTACTTC
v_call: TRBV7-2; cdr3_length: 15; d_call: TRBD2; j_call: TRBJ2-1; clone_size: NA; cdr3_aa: CASSLGPGGPNEQFF; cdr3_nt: TGTGCCAGCAGCTTAGGCCCGGGGGGGCCGAATGAGCAGTTCTTC
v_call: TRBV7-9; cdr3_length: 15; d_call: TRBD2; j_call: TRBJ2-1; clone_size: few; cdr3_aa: CASSLSGREYNEQFF; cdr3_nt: TGTGCCAGCAGCTTAAGCGGGAGGGAATACAATGAGCAGTTCTTC
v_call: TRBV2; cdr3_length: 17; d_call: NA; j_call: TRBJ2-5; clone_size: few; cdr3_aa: CASRRPITAEPQETQYF; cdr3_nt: TGTGCCAGCAGGCGCCCTATCACAGCGGAACCCCAAGAGACCCAGTACTTC
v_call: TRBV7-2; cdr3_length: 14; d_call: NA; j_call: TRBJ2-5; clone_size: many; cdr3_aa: CASSLVGGQETQYF; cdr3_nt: TGTGCCAGCAGCTTGGTAGGAGGCCAAGAGACCCAGTACTTC
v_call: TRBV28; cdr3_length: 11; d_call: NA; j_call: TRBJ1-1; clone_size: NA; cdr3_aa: CASTAGTEAFF; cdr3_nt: TGTGCCAGCACGGCGGGCACTGAAGCTTTCTTT
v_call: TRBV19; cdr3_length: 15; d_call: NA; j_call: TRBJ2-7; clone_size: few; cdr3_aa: CASSPKTVRGYEQYF; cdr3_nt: TGTGCCAGTAGTCCCAAAACAGTGAGAGGCTACGAGCAGTACTTC
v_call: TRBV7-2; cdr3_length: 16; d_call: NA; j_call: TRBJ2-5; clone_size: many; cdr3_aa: CASSLAQGGRQETQYF; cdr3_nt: TGTGCCAGCAGCTTGGCCCAAGGGGGACGCCAAGAGACCCAGTACTTC
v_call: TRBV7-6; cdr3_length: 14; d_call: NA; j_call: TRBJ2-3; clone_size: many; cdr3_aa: CASSLEGLTDTQYF; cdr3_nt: TGTGCCAGCAGCTTAGAAGGACTCACAGATACGCAGTATTTT
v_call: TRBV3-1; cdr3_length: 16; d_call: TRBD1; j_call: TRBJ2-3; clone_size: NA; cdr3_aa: CASSQVPGQWTDTQYF; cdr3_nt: TGTGCCAGCAGCCAAGTTCCGGGACAGTGGACAGATACGCAGTATTTT
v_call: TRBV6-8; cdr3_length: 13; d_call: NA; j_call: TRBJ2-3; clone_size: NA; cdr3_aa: CASSWHSADTQYF; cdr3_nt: TGTGCCAGCAGTTGGCACTCGGCGGATACGCAGTATTTT
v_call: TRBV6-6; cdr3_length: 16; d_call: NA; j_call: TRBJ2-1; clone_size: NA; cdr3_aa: CASSYPLAGYYNEQFF; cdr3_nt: TGTGCCAGCAGTTACCCCCTGGCGGGGTACTACAATGAGCAGTTCTTC
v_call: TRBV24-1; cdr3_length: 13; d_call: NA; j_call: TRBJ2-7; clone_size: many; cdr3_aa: CATSDSLSYEQYF; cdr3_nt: TGTGCCACCAGTGATTCCCTTTCGTACGAGCAGTACTTC
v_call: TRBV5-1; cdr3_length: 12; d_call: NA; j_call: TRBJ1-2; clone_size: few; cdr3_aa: CASSLAGTGYTF; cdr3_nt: TGCGCCAGCAGCTTGGCGGGTACTGGCTACACCTTC
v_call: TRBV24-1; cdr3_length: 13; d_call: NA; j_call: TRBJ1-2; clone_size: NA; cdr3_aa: CATSETQDYGYTF; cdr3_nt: TGTGCCACCAGTGAAACCCAAGACTATGGCTACACCTTC
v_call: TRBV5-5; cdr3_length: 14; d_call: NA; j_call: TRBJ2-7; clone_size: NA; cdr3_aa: CASSVGHNSYEQYF; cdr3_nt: TGTGCCAGCAGCGTGGGACACAACTCCTACGAGCAGTACTTC
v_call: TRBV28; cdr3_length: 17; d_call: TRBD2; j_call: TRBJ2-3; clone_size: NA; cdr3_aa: CASSSGPLAGGTDTQYF; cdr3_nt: TGTGCCAGCAGTTCCGGGCCACTAGCGGGCGGCACAGATACGCAGTATTTT
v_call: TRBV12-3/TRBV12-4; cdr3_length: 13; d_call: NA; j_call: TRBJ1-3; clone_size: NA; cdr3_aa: CASGPTSGNTIYF; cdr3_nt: TGTGCCAGCGGACCGACCTCTGGAAACACCATATATTTT
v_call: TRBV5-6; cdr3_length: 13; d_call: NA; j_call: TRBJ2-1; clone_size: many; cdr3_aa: CASSLTLEDEQFF; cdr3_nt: TGTGCCAGCAGCCTAACCCTCGAGGATGAGCAGTTCTTC
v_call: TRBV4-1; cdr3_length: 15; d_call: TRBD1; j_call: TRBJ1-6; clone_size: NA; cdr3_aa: CASSQEDRRNSPLHF; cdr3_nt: TGCGCCAGCAGCCAAGAGGACAGGCGCAATTCACCCCTCCACTTT
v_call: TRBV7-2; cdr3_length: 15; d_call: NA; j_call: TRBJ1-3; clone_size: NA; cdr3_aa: CASSLMLGAGNTIYF; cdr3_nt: TGTGCCAGCAGCTTAATGTTGGGAGCAGGAAACACCATATATTTT
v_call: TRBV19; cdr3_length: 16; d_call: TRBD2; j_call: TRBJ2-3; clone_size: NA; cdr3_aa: CASGPGLTGLTDTQYF; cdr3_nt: TGTGCCAGTGGGCCGGGACTAACAGGACTCACAGATACGCAGTATTTT
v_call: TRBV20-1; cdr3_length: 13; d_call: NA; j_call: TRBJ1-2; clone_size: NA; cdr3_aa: CSASRQADYGYTF; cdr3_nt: TGCAGTGCTAGTAGACAGGCCGACTATGGCTACACCTTC
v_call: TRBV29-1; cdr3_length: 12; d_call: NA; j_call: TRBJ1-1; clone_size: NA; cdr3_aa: CSVAGKNTEAFF; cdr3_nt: TGCAGCGTTGCAGGGAAGAACACTGAAGCTTTCTTT
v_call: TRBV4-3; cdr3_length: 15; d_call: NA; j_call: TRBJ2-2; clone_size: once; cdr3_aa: CASSQDRLNTGELFF; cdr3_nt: TGCGCCAGCAGCCAGGACCGACTGAACACCGGGGAGCTGTTTTTT
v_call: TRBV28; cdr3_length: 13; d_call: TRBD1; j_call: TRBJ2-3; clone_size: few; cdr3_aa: CATGTGDTDTQYF; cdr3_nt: TGTGCCACCGGGACAGGGGACACAGATACGCAGTATTTT
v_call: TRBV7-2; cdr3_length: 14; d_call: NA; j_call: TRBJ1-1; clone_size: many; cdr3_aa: CASSLGAQQGEAFF; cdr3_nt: TGTGCCAGCAGCTTAGGGGCACAACAGGGTGAAGCTTTCTTT
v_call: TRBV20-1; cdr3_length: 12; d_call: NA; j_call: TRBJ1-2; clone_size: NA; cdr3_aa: CSARDPFDGYTF; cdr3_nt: TGCAGTGCTAGAGATCCCTTTGACGGCTACACCTTC
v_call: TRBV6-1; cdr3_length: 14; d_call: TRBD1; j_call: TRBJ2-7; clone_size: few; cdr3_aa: CASSVDKGAKEQYF; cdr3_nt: TGTGCCAGCAGTGTTGATAAGGGGGCAAAGGAGCAGTACTTC
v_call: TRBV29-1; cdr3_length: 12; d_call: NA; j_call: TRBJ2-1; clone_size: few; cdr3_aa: CSVDVVNNEQFF; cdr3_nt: TGCAGCGTTGATGTGGTCAACAATGAGCAGTTCTTC
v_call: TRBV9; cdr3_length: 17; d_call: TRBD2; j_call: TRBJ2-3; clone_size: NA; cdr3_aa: CASSVESGGAPGDTQYF; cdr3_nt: TGTGCCAGCAGCGTAGAAAGCGGGGGGGCCCCGGGAGATACGCAGTATTTT